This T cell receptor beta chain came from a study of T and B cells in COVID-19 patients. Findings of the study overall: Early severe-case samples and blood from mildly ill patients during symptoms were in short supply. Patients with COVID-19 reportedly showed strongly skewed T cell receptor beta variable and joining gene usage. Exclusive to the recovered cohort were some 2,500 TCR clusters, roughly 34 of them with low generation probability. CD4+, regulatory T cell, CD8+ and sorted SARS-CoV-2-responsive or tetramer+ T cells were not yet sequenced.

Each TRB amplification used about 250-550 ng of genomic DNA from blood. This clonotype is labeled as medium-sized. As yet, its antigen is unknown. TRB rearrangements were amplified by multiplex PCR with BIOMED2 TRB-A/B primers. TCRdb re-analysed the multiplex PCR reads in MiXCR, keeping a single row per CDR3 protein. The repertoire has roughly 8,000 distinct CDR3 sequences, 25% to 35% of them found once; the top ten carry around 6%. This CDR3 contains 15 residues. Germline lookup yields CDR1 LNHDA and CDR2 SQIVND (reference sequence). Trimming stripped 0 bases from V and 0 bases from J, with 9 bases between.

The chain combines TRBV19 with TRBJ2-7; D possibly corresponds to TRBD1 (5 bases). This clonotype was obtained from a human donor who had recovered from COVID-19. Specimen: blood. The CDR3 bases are TGTGCCAGTAGTATAGATTCGCAGGGCTCCTACGAGCAGTACTTC. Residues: CASSIDSQGSYEQYF. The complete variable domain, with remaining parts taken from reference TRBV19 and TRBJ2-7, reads DGGITQSPKYLFRKEGQNVTLSCEQNLNHDAMYWYRQDPGQGLRLIYYSQIVNDFQKGDIAEGYSVSREKKESFPLTVTSAQKNPTAFYLCASSIDSQGSYEQYFGPGTRLTVT.